These 6 T cell receptor beta chains were all obtained from the same sample, sequenced in a study of cytotoxic CD8 clonotypes in ibrutinib-treated CLL. Data came from immunoSEQ multiplex PCR; TCRdb stores just in-frame clones and leaves some out. The sample lists about 300,000 clones; 67% were seen once. The sequencing here drew on PBMCs, taken after 36 months of ibrutinib treatment. The receptor set was obtained from a human donor with chronic lymphocytic leukemia.

This clone appeared a few times. The chain recombines TRBV7-8 with TRBJ2-7; tentatively, D is TRBD1 or TRBD2 (6 bases each). Germline lookup yields CDR1 SGHVS and CDR2 FQNEAQ. Trimming shortened V by 1 base and J by 6 bases, and 16 bases separated the two germline ends. The length of the CDR3 is 15 residues. Here the CDR3 reads CASSLVQGGTGEQYF. In DNA, the CDR3 is TGTGCCAGCAGCTTAGTACAAGGGGGGACGGGCGAGCAGTACTTC. Complete variable domain (other parts from reference TRBV7-8 and TRBJ2-7): GAGVSQSPRYKVAKRGQDVALRCDPISGHVSLFWYQQALGQGPEFLTYFQNEAQLDKSGLPSDRFFAERPEGSVSTLKIQRTQQEDSAVYLCASSLVQGGTGEQYFGPGTRLTVT.

V and J are TRBV7-6 and TRBJ2-2; 11 bases are shared with TRBD2. Germline CDR1 reads SGHVS; CDR2 reads FNYEAQ. This CDR3 contains 16 residues. Unmatched junction bases numbered 5, after V lost 2 bases and J lost 6 bases. The chain's CDR3 is CASSLISGRASGELFF. The DNA for the CDR3 is TGTGCCAGCAGCTTAATTAGCGGGAGGGCTTCCGGGGAGCTGTTTTTT. The full variable domain, completed using reference TRBV7-6 and TRBJ2-2, is GAGVSQSPRYKVTKRGQDVALRCDPISGHVSLYWYRQALGQGPEFLTYFNYEAQQDKSGLPNDRFSAERPEGSISTLTIQRTEQRDSAMYRCASSLISGRASGELFFGEGSRLTVL.

The rearrangement links TRBV5-1 to TRBJ1-1; D is perhaps TRBD1 (5 bases). This CDR3 spans 14 amino acids. CDR1 SGHRS and CDR2 YFSETQ come from the germline V gene. V was clipped by 0 bases and J by 4 bases, with 10 bases between them. The CDR3 coding sequence is TGCGCCAGCAGCTTGGGGCAGGGAGGCACTGAAGCTTTCTTT. As protein: CASSLGQGGTEAFF.

Points on this clone: Other DNA sequences in this specimen translate into the identical CDR3. J is TRBJ2-1 and V is TRBV9; D not resolved. Trimming left V 2 bases short and J 7 bases short, with 10 bases between. This CDR3 is built from 13 residues. In germline, CDR1 is SGDLS, CDR2 YYNGEE. CDR3 bases: TGTGCCAGCAGCGTCGGCAGCTATAATGAGCAGTTCTTC. Its protein product is CASSVGSYNEQFF.

The chain combines TRBV11-3 with TRBJ1-5; D uncertain. This CDR3 has 14 amino acids. V lost 0 bases and J lost 4, with 7 bases in between. In germline, CDR1 is SGHNT, CDR2 YENEEA. The CDR3 here is CASSLDPGNQPQHF. Written as DNA, the CDR3 is TGTGCCAGCAGCTTAGATCCGGGGAATCAGCCCCAGCATTTT.

This clone was counted a few times. The CDR3 is CASRENRDREEKQFF. The CDR3 DNA sequence: TGTGCCAGCAGAGAAAACCGGGACAGGGAGGAAAAGCAGTTCTTC. V and J are TRBV7-9 and TRBJ2-1, with 9 bases lining up with TRBD1. The ends lost 6 bases at V and 11 bases at J; junction bases unmatched: 14. The CDR3 covers 15 residues. Germline loops: CDR1 SEHNR, CDR2 FQNEAQ (reference sequence).